These 19 T cell receptor beta chains originate from one sample sequenced in a study of metastatic and nonmetastatic thyroid tumors. No treatment of any kind had been given to any patient before thyroid surgery. MiXCR re-clonotyped the PCR reads for TCRdb. The profile shows 30,000 or so clones, approximately 32% of them singletons. Sequencing was performed on blood. These receptors all come from a female donor with papillary thyroid cancer or a benign thyroid nodule (not recorded which). Some clones in this sample may be carry-over from other donors' samples.

This chain links TRBV12-3 or TRBV12-4 with TRBJ1-1; D not resolved. The CDR3 extends over 13 amino acids. The V end was cut by 2 bases, the J end by 5 bases, with 9 bases between. CDR3 loop: CASSLQAGTEAFF. CDR3 DNA: TGTGCCAGCAGTTTACAGGCGGGAACTGAAGCTTTCTTT.

This chain uses TRBV5-1 with TRBJ2-3, with a weak D call TRBD2 (6 bases). CDR3 length equals 13 residues. Trimming left V 0 bases short and J 7 bases short, with 9 bases between. Per germline, CDR1 SGHRS and CDR2 YFSETQ. CDR3 protein: CASSLGGGNTQYF. The CDR3 DNA follows: TGCGCCAGCAGCTTGGGGGGAGGAAATACGCAGTATTTT.

This clone appeared a few times. Sequence at one end of the junction differs from germline and may be a read error. V and J are TRBV6-2 or TRBV6-3 and TRBJ2-3, with D hard to call. CDR3 length equals 16 residues. The V gene's germline CDR1 is MNHEY and CDR2 SVGEGT. The CDR3 protein is CASSPEWHRITHTQYF. In nucleotides, the CDR3 is TGTGCCAGCAGCCCTGAATGGCACAGAATCACACATACGCAGTATTTT.

This clone has at least ten counts. The gene calls are TRBV12-3 or TRBV12-4 and TRBJ1-5; D not resolved. The CDR3 is made up of 12 amino acids. V lost 2 bases, J lost 6 bases, and 5 bases lay in between. CDR3 region: CASSLPRQPQHF. CDR3 bases: TGTGCCAGCAGTTTACCTCGTCAGCCCCAGCATTTT.

A note on this clone: One junction end does not reproduce the germline sequence, and a read error may be involved. For the CDR3, the DNA is TGTGCCAGCAGCCACTTGGGCAGCTACGATCAGTACTTC. This translates into CASSHLGSYDQYF. The chain carries TRBV14 and TRBJ2-7; D call uncertain. CDR1 and CDR2 (germline): SGHDN, FVKESK. The CDR3 extends over 13 amino acids.

This clone counts as medium-sized. The rearrangement uses TRBV20-1 and TRBJ2-7; 11 bases are a match to TRBD2. The CDR3 contains 14 residues. Per the germline V gene, CDR1 is DFQATT and CDR2 is SNEGSKA (reference sequence). After removal of 3 bases from V and 2 bases from J, the junction contained 3 bases not matched to a gene. The CDR3 coding sequence is TGCAGTGCTAGGCCGGGACTAGCGGCCTACGAGCAGTACTTC. Its translation is CSARPGLAAYEQYF.

This clone was seen a handful of times. This chain connects TRBV6-6 to TRBJ2-1, with 9 bases fitting TRBD2. The CDR3 has 17 amino acids. Germline trimming cut 0 bases from V and 7 bases from J; bases unmatched to any gene: 10. CDR1 is MNHNY, CDR2 SVGAGI, per germline (reference sequence). CDR3 in amino acids: CASSYSLVAGESNEQFF. The CDR3, as DNA: TGTGCCAGCAGTTACTCGTTGGTAGCGGGAGAAAGTAATGAGCAGTTCTTC.

This clone rates as medium-sized (0.01 to 0.1%). The V and J genes are TRBV4-2 and TRBJ2-3, with D perhaps TRBD1 or TRBD2 (5 bases each). The CDR3 loop spans 16 amino acids. Trimming pared 3 bases from V and 2 bases from J, leaving 15 bases between. CDR1 and CDR2 (germline): LGHNA, YNFKEQ. The CDR3 spells CASSHAAGTDTDTQYF. The CDR3 nucleotides are TGTGCCAGCAGCCACGCAGCCGGGACCGACACAGATACGCAGTATTTT.

This clone is deemed medium-sized. This chain uses TRBV7-8 with TRBJ2-7; TRBD1 aligns across 7 bases. The V and J ends lost 1 base and 3 bases, in that order; junction bases with no gene match: 12. The CDR3 is 17 amino acids. Germline V CDR1 and CDR2: SGHVS, FQNEAQ. The CDR3 DNA reads as TGTGCCAGCAGCTTAGGAGGGGGCGCGAGGTTGAACTACGAGCAGTACTTC. Amino acids: CASSLGGGARLNYEQYF. The entire variable domain, with the rest obtained from reference TRBV7-8 and TRBJ2-7, is as follows: GAGVSQSPRYKVAKRGQDVALRCDPISGHVSLFWYQQALGQGPEFLTYFQNEAQLDKSGLPSDRFFAERPEGSVSTLKIQRTQQEDSAVYLCASSLGGGARLNYEQYFGPGTRLTVT.

For this clone: At one boundary the junction diverges from the germline segment, which might be a read error. The chain combines TRBV18 with TRBJ1-6; a possible D gene is TRBD1 (5 bases). The CDR3 extends over 16 amino acids. Germline assignment: CDR1 KGHSH and CDR2 LQKENI. As DNA, the CDR3 is TGTGCCAGCTCACCTAGGGGAGCGACCAACTATTCACCCGTCCACTTT. As protein: CASSPRGATNYSPVHF.

This clone was observed at least ten times. The chain couples TRBV24-1 to TRBJ2-6; no clear D. Trimming stripped 0 bases from V and 4 bases from J, with 9 bases between. The V gene's germline CDR1 is KGHDR and CDR2 SFDVKD. The CDR3 contains 16 residues. The CDR3 nucleotides are TGTGCCACCAGTGATTTGATCCCCCTCGGGGCCAACGTCCTGACTTTC. Its protein is CATSDLIPLGANVLTF.

This clone was found many times. The chain is built from TRBV12-3 or TRBV12-4 and TRBJ2-1; no reliable D call. CDR3 size: 14 residues. V was cut by 3 bases and J by 6 bases, with 12 bases left in between. The CDR3 region is CASSFMAETNEQFF. In nucleotides, the CDR3 is TGTGCCAGCAGTTTCATGGCAGAAACCAATGAGCAGTTCTTC.

This clone was picked up a small number of times. The chain is built from TRBV12-5 and TRBJ2-5; no clear D. V shed 6 bases and J shed 3 bases, with 11 bases lying between them. Germline-derived CDR1 and CDR2 are LGHNT and FRNRAP. The CDR3 is 13 amino acids. In nucleotides, the CDR3 is TGTGCTAGTGGCCTCGACACTGAAGAGACCCAGTACTTC. It is translated as CASGLDTEETQYF. The variable domain in full, with the rest retrieved from reference TRBV12-5 and TRBJ2-5, is DARVTQTPRHKVTEMGQEVTMRCQPILGHNTVFWYRQTMMQGLELLAYFRNRAPLDDSGMPKDRFSAEMPDATLATLKIQPSEPRDSAVYFCASGLDTEETQYFGPGTRLLVL.

This clone was seen many times. The chain combines TRBV20-1 with TRBJ1-1; the D is unclear. Trimming left V 7 bases short and J 3 bases short, with 9 bases between. This CDR3 spans 11 amino acids. CDR1 is DFQATT, CDR2 SNEGSKA, per germline (reference sequence). The CDR3 is CSEGGDTEAFF. In DNA, the CDR3 is TGCAGTGAGGGCGGGGACACTGAAGCTTTCTTT.

Remarks on this clone: A clone one base away is much larger, so this may be a read error. The chain employs TRBV7-3 and TRBJ2-2; TRBD2 matches at 7 bases. V dropped 5 bases and J dropped 6; count of bases not matched to a gene: 18. CDR1 is SGHTA and CDR2 is FQGTGA in the germline V gene. The CDR3 runs to 18 residues. The CDR3 DNA sequence: TGTGCCAGCAGCCTCAAGGCGGGAGTGCCCGGGAAACCCGGGGAGCTGTTTTTT. Residues: CASSLKAGVPGKPGELFF.

Concerning this clone: The CDR3 does not end in the conserved phenylalanine or tryptophan, so this is likely a read error. The chain recombines TRBV25-1 with TRBJ2-1; unclear D gene. Germline V gives CDR1 MGHDK, CDR2 SYGVNS. The CDR3 totals 14 residues. The CDR3 coding sequence is TGTGCCAGCAGTGAATATCAGACCTACAATGATCAGTTCCTC. Protein product: CASSEYQTYNDQFL.

CDR3: CASSLVRTSFLAQETQYF. The CDR3 bases are TGTGCCAGCAGCTTGGTGAGGACATCCTTTTTGGCACAAGAGACCCAGTACTTC. V and J are TRBV7-8 and TRBJ2-5, with a possible D match to TRBD1 (5 bases). Trimming removed 3 bases at V and 2 bases at J, with 22 bases between. The CDR3 is 18 amino acids. Germline V lookup: CDR1 SGHVS, CDR2 FQNEAQ.

This clone was counted a few times. The junction departs from germline at one end; a sequencing error may be responsible. The V call is TRBV24-1, the J call TRBJ1-2; D not certain. The CDR3 consists of 13 residues. The germline V gene encodes CDR1 KGHDR and CDR2 SFDVKD. In DNA form, the CDR3 reads TGTGCCATCAGTGAAGGCCAGCCTTTCGGATACACCTTC. Translation: CAISEGQPFGYTF.

This chain connects TRBV19 to TRBJ2-7; D gene unclear. Trimming cost V 7 bases and J 1 base, with 14 bases left between them. The CDR3 covers 14 residues. Germline values: CDR1 LNHDA, CDR2 SQIVND (reference sequence). In DNA, the CDR3 is TGTGCCAGTAAACCGTCGACTGGGTCCTACGAGCAGTACTTC. Translation gives CASKPSTGSYEQYF.